This TCR beta chain is from a study of sequential checkpoint blockade in melanoma. Study-wide context: DNA from some 84 pretreatment tumor samples underwent TCRβ immunosequencing. After nivolumab or ipilimumab alone, twenty-two patients had week-13 rebiopsies. Broader study findings: Rising tumor T-cell fraction and clonality meant about 30 times likelier benefit.

Produced via immunoSEQ multiplex PCR; TCRdb's table is partial and in-frame only. The sample carries almost 7,500 clones, roughly a quarter recorded once. The CDR3 has 15 amino acids. CDR1 and CDR2 from the germline V gene are MDHEN and SYDVKM. V lost 7 bases and J lost 4, with 14 bases in between. The treatment is: randomized to nivolumab then ipilimumab (arm A) or the reverse (arm B). DNA-damaging chemotherapy had not been given to any patient beforehand. This clone was seen a handful of times. Its antigen remains unknown. The J gene is TRBJ2-6, the V gene TRBV28, with D unclear. The receptor's source is a human donor with melanoma. The sample consisted of tumor tissue (inferred from file names), taken from a patient given nivolumab and ipilimumab in sequence. The CDR3 sequence: CASTSPPRGANVLTF. CDR3 in DNA: TGTGCCAGCACCTCCCCCCCGAGAGGGGCCAACGTCCTGACTTTC.